Below are 21 T cell receptor beta chains sequenced from a single sample in a study of CD8 T cells in ankylosing spondylitis (dated by TCRdb to 2017 to 2019). Library generation was performed with 5' RACE. The data were produced on an Illumina HiSeq 2500. The public reads were reprocessed in TCRdb via fastp at Q25 and MiXCR, keeping in-frame beta chains. Every distinct CDR3 protein forms one entry, paired with its most common genes and DNA. The sample table holds about 140,000 distinct CDR3 sequences, of which 30% to 40% were seen once. The ten largest clones capture about 6% of the sample. Sequencing was carried out using synovial fluid, either unsorted or a sorted T cell fraction (not recorded which). The receptors derive from a male donor with ankylosing spondylitis.

This sequence joins TRBV12-3 or TRBV12-4 and TRBJ2-2; 7 bases are a match to TRBD2. The CDR3 has 14 residues. With V trimmed by 3 bases and J by 6 bases, 4 bases remained unmatched. The CDR3: CASSFRLAAGELFF. The DNA of the CDR3 is TGTGCCAGCAGTTTTCGACTAGCAGCCGGGGAGCTGTTTTTT.

The CDR3 DNA is TGTGCCAGCAGTGAACGGGGCGGAACTGAAGCTTTCTTT. This codes for CASSERGGTEAFF. The V call is TRBV2, the J call TRBJ1-1; D is perhaps TRBD1 (5 bases). The germline V gene encodes CDR1 SNHLY and CDR2 FYNNEI. Trimming cost V 2 bases and J 5 bases, with 9 bases left between them. This CDR3 region has 13 residues.

A few counts support this clonotype. This chain links TRBV20-1 with TRBJ1-6, with D uncertain. V was pared by 5 bases and J by 7 bases, with 12 bases between. The CDR3 extends over 13 amino acids. Germline V gives CDR1 DFQATT, CDR2 SNEGSKA (reference sequence). The CDR3 protein is CSALGILNSPLHF. CDR3 nucleotides: TGCAGTGCTCTCGGGATCCTAAATTCACCCCTCCACTTT.

The chain employs TRBV28 and TRBJ1-1; no reliable D call. The CDR3 sequence is 14 residues long. V was pared by 6 bases and J by 0 bases, with 11 bases between. Per the germline V gene, CDR1 is MDHEN and CDR2 is SYDVKM. CDR3 sequence (DNA): TGTGCCAGCAGCAGAGTCAGCGTGAACACTGAAGCTTTCTTT. Translated, it gives CASSRVSVNTEAFF.

This clonotype was counted many times. The CDR3 DNA is TGTGCCAGCAGTTTGGACAGAAACTATGGCTACACCTTC. The encoded protein is CASSLDRNYGYTF. The chain carries TRBV28 and TRBJ1-2, with a tentative D call TRBD1 (6 bases). The length of the CDR3 is 13 residues. CDR1 and CDR2 from the germline V gene are MDHEN and SYDVKM. Trimming took 3 bases from V and 2 from J, leaving 7 bases between them.

V gene TRBV7-6 combines with J gene TRBJ1-5; D unclear. This CDR3 spans 13 amino acids. Trimming took 0 bases from V and 8 from J, leaving 8 bases between them. CDR1 and CDR2 from the germline V gene are SGHVS and FNYEAQ. The CDR3 DNA reads TGTGCCAGCAGCTTAGCGGTTGGGGAGCCCCAGCATTTT. This codes for CASSLAVGEPQHF. Drawing the rest from reference TRBV7-6 and TRBJ1-5, the complete variable domain is GAGVSQSPRYKVTKRGQDVALRCDPISGHVSLYWYRQALGQGPEFLTYFNYEAQQDKSGLPNDRFSAERPEGSISTLTIQRTEQRDSAMYRCASSLAVGEPQHFGDGTRLSIL.

The chain links TRBV9 to TRBJ2-1, with D perhaps matching TRBD1 (5 bases). Looked up from germline, CDR1 is SGDLS and CDR2 is YYNGEE. Deletions cut 3 bases from V and 0 bases from J, with 13 bases between. The CDR3 has 16 amino acids. The CDR3 loop is CASSADARGSYNEQFF. For the CDR3, the DNA is TGTGCCAGCAGCGCGGACGCTAGGGGCTCCTACAATGAGCAGTTCTTC.

The chain employs TRBV5-6 and TRBJ1-3; 7 nucleotides agree with TRBD1. The V gene's germline CDR1 is SGHDT and CDR2 YYEEEE. The CDR3 is made up of 15 amino acids. V lost 1 base to trimming and J lost 2 bases; unmatched junction nucleotides: 3. CDR3 sequence reads: CASSLQGVAGNTIYF. DNA of the CDR3: TGTGCCAGCAGCTTGCAGGGGGTAGCTGGAAACACCATATATTTT.

This clonotype was seen only a few times. CDR3 sequence (DNA): TGTGCCAGCAGCAAGTACACAGGGGGCTGGGAGACCCAGTACTTC. It encodes CASSKYTGGWETQYF. This sequence joins TRBV5-6 and TRBJ2-5; the match to TRBD1 covers 9 bases. The J segment lost 5 bases and the V segment lost 4 bases, leaving 9 bases of the junction unmatched. The CDR3 runs 15 residues. Germline V lookup: CDR1 SGHDT, CDR2 YYEEEE. The complete variable domain, with remaining parts taken from reference TRBV5-6 and TRBJ2-5, reads DAGVTQSPTHLIKTRGQQVTLRCSPKSGHDTVSWYQQALGQGPQFIFQYYEEEERQRGNFPDRFSGHQFPNYSSELNVNALLLGDSALYLCASSKYTGGWETQYFGPGTRLLVL.

This clonotype showed up just a few times. An end of the junction differs from the germline gene, which may be a read error. The chain links TRBV5-4 to TRBJ2-1; TRBD2 agrees at 10 bases. Germline CDR1 reads SGHNT; CDR2 reads YYREEE (reference sequence). This CDR3 is 15 amino acids long. CDR3 protein: CASSISGGAYNEQFF. For the CDR3, the DNA is TGTGCCAGCAGCATAAGCGGGGGGGCCTATAATGAGCAGTTCTTC. The entire variable domain, with the rest obtained from reference TRBV5-4 and TRBJ2-1, is as follows: ETGVTQSPTHLIKTRGQQVTLRCSSQSGHNTVSWYQQALGQGPQFIFQYYREEENGRGNFPPRFSGLQFPNYSSELNVNALELDDSALYLCASSISGGAYNEQFFGPGTRLTVL.

The CDR3 spells CASRGGLQENYEQYF. DNA of the CDR3: TGTGCCAGCCGCGGGGGACTCCAAGAAAACTACGAGCAGTACTTC. J is TRBJ2-7 and V is TRBV28; TRBD2 matches 7 bases. With V trimmed by 8 bases and J by 3 bases, 13 bases remained unmatched. The CDR3 totals 15 residues. Per the germline V gene, CDR1 is MDHEN and CDR2 is SYDVKM. The full variable domain, with the rest looked up from reference TRBV28 and TRBJ2-7, is DVKVTQSSRYLVKRTGEKVFLECVQDMDHENMFWYRQDPGLGLRLIYFSYDVKMKEKGDIPEGYSVSREKKERFSLILESASTNQTSMYLCASRGGLQENYEQYFGPGTRLTVT.

This clonotype was seen ten or more times. This rearrangement joins TRBV7-2 to TRBJ2-5; 8 bases are shared with TRBD1. Germline lookup yields CDR1 SGHTA and CDR2 FQGNSA. The CDR3 contains 14 residues. V was clipped by 8 bases and J by 1 base; unmatched bases: 6. CDR3: CASRTGQAQETQYF. The CDR3 DNA is TGTGCCAGCCGAACGGGACAGGCCCAAGAGACCCAGTACTTC.

The chain employs TRBV6-1 and TRBJ1-5, with TRBD1 matching over 10 bases. Germline lookup yields CDR1 MNHNS and CDR2 SASEGT. This CDR3 spans 17 amino acids. Unmatched junction bases numbered 11, after V lost 8 bases and J lost 1 base. Here the CDR3 DNA reads TGTGCCAGCGGGACAGGGGATTATTATAGGAGCAATCAGCCCCAGCATTTT. It is translated as CASGTGDYYRSNQPQHF.

The rearrangement joins TRBV18 to TRBJ1-1, with 7 bases aligning to TRBD1. V was clipped by 5 bases and J by 2 bases; unmatched bases: 5. The V gene's germline CDR1 is KGHSH and CDR2 LQKENI. The CDR3 is made up of 14 amino acids. CDR3: CASSGTASNTEAFF. The CDR3 DNA reads TGTGCCAGCTCAGGGACAGCTTCCAACACTGAAGCTTTCTTT.

In its sample, this clonotype ranks as medium-sized. The V call is TRBV7-8, the J call TRBJ2-7; D unresolved. This CDR3 has 13 residues. V was cut by 2 bases and J by 3 bases, with 8 bases left in between. The germline CDR1 and CDR2 sequences are SGHVS and FQNEAQ. CDR3 sequence: CASSLIANYEQYF. CDR3 DNA sequence: TGTGCCAGCAGCTTAATAGCCAACTACGAGCAGTACTTC.

The chain employs TRBV5-1 and TRBJ1-2; 7 nucleotides line up with TRBD1. Trimming took 0 bases from V and 8 from J; bases not matched to a gene: 7. The CDR3 totals 14 residues. The germline CDR1 and CDR2 sequences are SGHRS and YFSETQ. The CDR3 sequence: CASSLAERGRGYTF. The CDR3 DNA reads as TGCGCCAGCAGCTTGGCGGAGAGGGGGCGAGGCTACACCTTC.

This clonotype has more than one count but fewer than ten. The V call is TRBV6-1, the J call TRBJ1-6, with 7 bases fitting TRBD1. The germline V gene has CDR1 MNHNS and CDR2 SASEGT. Losses at the gene ends were 4 bases for V and 7 bases for J; bases not matched to a gene: 13. This CDR3 comprises 17 residues. CDR3 nucleotides: TGTGCCAGCAGTGTGGGGGACAGCCAAAGCGTGAATTCACCCCTCCACTTT. Its translation is CASSVGDSQSVNSPLHF.

CDR3 coding DNA: TGCAGTGCTTACACTAGCTCAGCGAACACCGGGGAGCTGTTTTTT. Protein: CSAYTSSANTGELFF. The chain joins TRBV20-1 to TRBJ2-2, with D perhaps matching TRBD2 (6 bases). With 5 bases removed from V and 0 bases from J, the gap between germline ends came to 13 bases. Germline lookup yields CDR1 DFQATT and CDR2 SNEGSKA (reference sequence). CDR3 size: 15 residues.

This clonotype was counted a few times. The V and J genes are TRBV5-1 and TRBJ2-1; 14 nucleotides line up with TRBD2. The CDR3 length is 18 residues. Losses at the gene ends were 0 bases for V and 1 base for J; bases not matched to a gene: 3. Germline values: CDR1 SGHRS, CDR2 YFSETQ. The CDR3 loop is CASSLGTSGRISYNEQFF. In DNA, the CDR3 is TGCGCCAGCAGCTTGGGGACTAGCGGGAGGATATCCTACAATGAGCAGTTCTTC.

The chain has TRBV19 and TRBJ1-2; D is possibly TRBD1 (6 bases). V was trimmed by 11 bases and J by 8 bases, leaving 18 bases between them. The CDR3 is made up of 12 amino acids. Germline-derived CDR1 and CDR2 are LNHDA and SQIVND (reference sequence). This CDR3 is CASSYGGRGYTF. CDR3 nucleotides: TGTGCCTCCTCGTATGGGGGGCGAGGCTACACCTTC.

This clonotype has a single count. The CDR3 loop reads CASSVGLAGVETQYF. The CDR3 nucleotides read TGTGCCAGCAGCGTAGGACTAGCGGGAGTGGAGACCCAGTACTTC. This sequence joins TRBV9 and TRBJ2-5; the match to TRBD2 covers 12 bases. CDR3 length equals 15 residues. The trim removed 0 bases at V and 5 bases at J, leaving 2 bases unmatched. Germline CDR1 and CDR2: SGDLS and YYNGEE.